Listed below are T cell receptor beta chains from one sample, sequenced in a study of shared clonotypes between healthy human individuals. TCRdb's table, derived via immunoSEQ multiplex PCR, lists solely in-frame clones and lacks some. Found here are roughly 1,800,000 clones, just under 95% of them singletons; the top ten hold 1% to 1.5%. Sequenced sample: naive CD8+ T cells sorted from blood. These receptors originate from a man between 18 and 29 years old in good health. The CDR3 runs from the conserved cysteine through the conserved F or W.

CDR3 protein: CAWSGRQHQETQYF
V gene: TRBV30
J gene: TRBJ2-5

CDR3 protein: CASSPGWGYEQYF
V gene: TRBV6-5
J gene: TRBJ2-7

CDR3 protein: CASSQVPGQETQYF
V gene: TRBV4-2
J gene: TRBJ2-5

CDR3 protein: CASSWTGLGTEAFF
V gene: TRBV5-5
J gene: TRBJ1-1

CDR3 protein: CASSVGTGASYEQYF
V gene: TRBV9
J gene: TRBJ2-7

CDR3 protein: CASSQVGESTYEQYF
V gene: TRBV4-1
J gene: TRBJ2-7

CDR3 protein: CASSDHTEAFF
V gene: TRBV7-9
J gene: TRBJ1-1

CDR3 protein: CASSERWRVGNQPQHF
V gene: TRBV6-1
J gene: TRBJ1-5

CDR3 protein: CASSLRGQGYLEQFF
V gene: TRBV11-2
J gene: TRBJ2-1

CDR3 protein: CASSAVTGGGRNTEAFF
V gene: TRBV9
J gene: TRBJ1-1

CDR3 protein: CASSASDSGLDTEAFF
V gene: TRBV9
J gene: TRBJ1-1

CDR3 protein: CASSLGSMWTQYF
V gene: TRBV5-8
J gene: TRBJ2-5

CDR3 protein: CASSRSSGELFF
V gene: TRBV5-4
J gene: TRBJ2-2

CDR3 protein: CASSYSVFYEQYF
V gene: TRBV6-5
J gene: TRBJ2-7

CDR3 protein: CASSLAGASYEQYF
V gene: TRBV5-1
J gene: TRBJ2-7

CDR3 protein: CASSLSNPSGNTIYF
V gene: TRBV27
J gene: TRBJ1-3

CDR3 protein: CASSEGAGSGNTIYF
V gene: TRBV2
J gene: TRBJ1-3

CDR3 protein: CASSPKGLAQQYF
V gene: TRBV14
J gene: TRBJ2-7

CDR3 protein: CASLAGEFTGELFF
V gene: TRBV28
J gene: TRBJ2-2

CDR3 protein: CASSQASASGTYEQYF
V gene: TRBV4-1
J gene: TRBJ2-7

CDR3 protein: CASSLAGTGGPEQFF
V gene: TRBV5-1
J gene: TRBJ2-1

CDR3 protein: CASSFGGPNYGYTF
V gene: TRBV27
J gene: TRBJ1-2

CDR3 protein: CASSLVAPTYEQYF
V gene: TRBV5-1
J gene: TRBJ2-7

CDR3 protein: CASSPRWGDYEQYF
V gene: TRBV9
J gene: TRBJ2-7

CDR3 protein: CASSLGLAVVTDTQYF
V gene: TRBV5-1
J gene: TRBJ2-3

CDR3 protein: CASSLYVTRDNEQFF
V gene: TRBV7-9
J gene: TRBJ2-1

CDR3 protein: CASNEWGAYNYGYTF
V gene: TRBV6-1
J gene: TRBJ1-2

CDR3 protein: CASSLEANTEAFF
V gene: TRBV27
J gene: TRBJ1-1

CDR3 protein: CASSLGGTDTEAFF
V gene: TRBV5-6
J gene: TRBJ1-1

CDR3 protein: CATSQDRGLGTEAFF
V gene: TRBV15
J gene: TRBJ1-1

CDR3 protein: CASSYHPGNEQFF
V gene: TRBV6-6
J gene: TRBJ2-1

CDR3 protein: CASSLIAVTDTQYF
V gene: TRBV27
J gene: TRBJ2-3

CDR3 protein: CASSLGRTYEQYF
V gene: TRBV5-6
J gene: TRBJ2-7

CDR3 protein: CASLNSGGFYEQYF
V gene: TRBV2
J gene: TRBJ2-7

CDR3 protein: CASSRLAGSSSYEQYF
V gene: TRBV2
J gene: TRBJ2-7

CDR3 protein: CAISDQGLAGVQFF
V gene: TRBV10-3
J gene: TRBJ2-1

CDR3 protein: CATSRDGGSWTDTQYF
V gene: TRBV15
J gene: TRBJ2-3

CDR3 protein: CASTPFKTDTQYF
V gene: TRBV7-9
J gene: TRBJ2-3

CDR3 protein: CASSPGWGEEETQYF
V gene: TRBV7-9
J gene: TRBJ2-5

CDR3 protein: CASSQDSGGIYGGNEQFF
V gene: TRBV14
J gene: TRBJ2-1

CDR3 protein: CASSQDATGFSSTDTQYF
V gene: TRBV4-2
J gene: TRBJ2-3

CDR3 protein: CASSPLRLAGDEQYF
V gene: TRBV11-2
J gene: TRBJ2-7

CDR3 protein: CASSLEAGPDTQYF
V gene: TRBV11-2
J gene: TRBJ2-3

CDR3 protein: CASSFRGKDIQYF
V gene: TRBV28
J gene: TRBJ2-4

CDR3 protein: CASSSQYEQYF
V gene: TRBV7-9
J gene: TRBJ2-7

CDR3 protein: CASSHLAGAMNTGELFF
V gene: TRBV7-9
J gene: TRBJ2-2

CDR3 protein: CASSSGQGAYEQYF
V gene: TRBV7-3
J gene: TRBJ2-7

CDR3 protein: CASSPQGVYGYTF
V gene: TRBV9
J gene: TRBJ1-2

CDR3 protein: CASSPEFSENTIYF
V gene: TRBV7-9
J gene: TRBJ1-3

CDR3 protein: CASSLVGAYNEQFF
V gene: TRBV7-8
J gene: TRBJ2-1

CDR3 protein: CASSVSDTRSNTGELFF
V gene: TRBV9
J gene: TRBJ2-2

CDR3 protein: CASSQGPLGGNTGELFF
V gene: TRBV4-2
J gene: TRBJ2-2

CDR3 protein: CASTLAGGPQTQYF
V gene: TRBV28
J gene: TRBJ2-5

CDR3 protein: CASSLWTGAGNTIYF
V gene: TRBV11-2
J gene: TRBJ1-3

CDR3 protein: CASEAGTTDTQYF
V gene: TRBV2
J gene: TRBJ2-3

CDR3 protein: CASSFSESYEQYF
V gene: TRBV7-8
J gene: TRBJ2-7

CDR3 protein: CASSPGGNTEAFF
V gene: TRBV18
J gene: TRBJ1-1

CDR3 protein: CASRAGLYYEQYF
V gene: TRBV11-2
J gene: TRBJ2-7

CDR3 protein: CASSRSDRDTGELFF
V gene: TRBV7-9
J gene: TRBJ2-2